One sample yielded the 11 T cell receptor beta chains listed below, sequenced in a study of spatial heterogeneity in lung cancer. Documented time point: sample taken at primary tumor resection. Via MiXCR, TCRdb re-called the 5' RACE reads, giving one row per CDR3 protein. Of around 780 distinct CDR3 sequences in the sample, under 14% were seen once. Specimen: normal lung tissue next to the tumor, collected at surgery. All receptors derive from a male donor with early-stage non-small cell lung cancer.

This clonotype is labeled as large. The chain has TRBV6-5 and TRBJ1-5; TRBD1 might be the D (5 bases). The germline CDR1 and CDR2 sequences are MNHEY and SVGAGI. The CDR3 is 15 residues long. The ends were cut back, 2 bases at V and 4 bases at J, with 12 bases in the middle. In DNA form, the CDR3 reads TGTGCCAGCAGTTACAGGCGGGGCGGGAATCAGCCCCAGCATTTT. It codes for CASSYRRGGNQPQHF.

This clonotype has ten or more counts. This chain connects TRBV4-1 to TRBJ2-3; 8 nucleotides agree with TRBD1. V shed 0 bases, J shed 7 bases, and the junction held 3 bases outside the gene matches. Looked up from germline, CDR1 is MGHRA and CDR2 is YSYEKL. CDR3 length equals 14 residues. The CDR3 loop is CASSQETGAYTQYF. CDR3 sequence (DNA): TGCGCCAGCAGCCAAGAGACAGGGGCTTATACGCAGTATTTT.

By sample fraction, this clonotype is medium-sized. This sequence joins TRBV5-1 and TRBJ2-3; TRBD2 aligns across 8 bases. V shed 0 bases and J 4 bases; nucleotides not matched to a gene: 10. The CDR3 is 17 residues long. Germline V CDR1 and CDR2: SGHRS, YFSETQ. CDR3 nucleotide sequence: TGCGCCAGCAGCTTGGGCGATGAACGGGAGGGCGCAGATACGCAGTATTTT. It translates to CASSLGDEREGADTQYF.

J is TRBJ2-2 and V is TRBV2, with D possibly TRBD1 on 6 matching bases. The V end lost 4 bases, the J end lost 6 bases, and 9 bases lay between the germline ends. CDR3 length equals 13 residues. Germline V lookup: CDR1 SNHLY, CDR2 FYNNEI. The CDR3 coding sequence is TGTGCCAGCAGTGCAGGGGATGCCGGGGAGCTGTTTTTT. Translated: CASSAGDAGELFF.

The V and J genes are TRBV3-1 and TRBJ2-1; TRBD1 agrees at 7 bases. CDR1 is LGHDT, CDR2 YNNKEL, per germline (reference sequence). This CDR3 spans 12 amino acids. J lost 13 bases, V lost 1 base, and 4 bases had no gene match. The CDR3 DNA reads TGTGCCAGCAGCCAAGGAGGGGACAGACAGTTCTTC. Translating it yields CASSQGGDRQFF.

In this sample, this clonotype is medium-sized. CDR3 sequence: CSARKTSYEQYF. The CDR3 nucleotides are TGCAGTGCTAGAAAGACTAGCTACGAGCAGTACTTC. The V and J genes are TRBV20-1 and TRBJ2-7, with D perhaps TRBD2 (6 bases). The CDR3 spans 12 residues. V was trimmed by 2 bases and J by 3 bases, leaving 8 bases between them. CDR1 is DFQATT and CDR2 is SNEGSKA in the germline V gene (reference sequence).

This clonotype rates as large. This sequence joins TRBV5-1 and TRBJ1-1; the D gene is possibly TRBD1 (5 bases). V was shortened by 1 base and J by 0 bases, with 10 bases between the two germline ends. The CDR3 is made up of 15 amino acids. CDR1 and CDR2 from the germline V gene are SGHRS and YFSETQ. The CDR3 DNA is TGCGCCAGCAGCTTGAGACAGAGATTGAACACTGAAGCTTTCTTT. It is translated as CASSLRQRLNTEAFF.

By frequency in the sample, this clonotype is medium-sized. The CDR3, as DNA: TGTGCCAGCTCAACGGGACAGGGCGAATACGAGCAGTACTTC. This gives the protein CASSTGQGEYEQYF. The chain links TRBV18 to TRBJ2-7; TRBD1 agrees at 9 bases. CDR1 is KGHSH and CDR2 is LQKENI in the germline V gene. V was pared by 5 bases and J by 4 bases, with 6 bases of the junction left unmatched. This CDR3 is built from 14 residues.

The rearrangement uses TRBV6-6 and TRBJ1-5; D perhaps matches TRBD1 (5 bases). Germline V gene data show CDR1 as MNHNY and CDR2 as SVGAGI (reference sequence). Deletions cut 5 bases from V and 7 bases from J, with 12 bases between. The CDR3 has 13 residues. CDR3 loop: CASSRAGNQPQHF. DNA of the CDR3: TGTGCCAGCAGTCGCGCAGGGAACCAGCCCCAGCATTTT.

In its sample, this clonotype is large. The chain links TRBV5-1 to TRBJ2-3; D tentatively fits TRBD1 or TRBD2 (7 bases each). Trimming took off 0 bases at V and 5 bases at J, with 13 bases between the two ends. CDR1 and CDR2 (germline): SGHRS, YFSETQ. This CDR3 spans 15 amino acids. The CDR3 loop is CASSLARGGGDTQYF. For the CDR3, the DNA is TGCGCCAGCAGCTTGGCCAGGGGGGGAGGAGATACGCAGTATTTT.

This clonotype is large by share. J is TRBJ2-7 and V is TRBV7-9; D ambiguous. With 5 bases removed from V and 7 bases from J, the gap between germline ends came to 12 bases. This CDR3 is 12 amino acids long. CDR1 and CDR2 from the germline V gene are SEHNR and FQNEAQ (reference sequence). CDR3 bases: TGTGCCAGCAGCGTAGACACCATGGAGCAGTACTTC. Protein sequence: CASSVDTMEQYF.